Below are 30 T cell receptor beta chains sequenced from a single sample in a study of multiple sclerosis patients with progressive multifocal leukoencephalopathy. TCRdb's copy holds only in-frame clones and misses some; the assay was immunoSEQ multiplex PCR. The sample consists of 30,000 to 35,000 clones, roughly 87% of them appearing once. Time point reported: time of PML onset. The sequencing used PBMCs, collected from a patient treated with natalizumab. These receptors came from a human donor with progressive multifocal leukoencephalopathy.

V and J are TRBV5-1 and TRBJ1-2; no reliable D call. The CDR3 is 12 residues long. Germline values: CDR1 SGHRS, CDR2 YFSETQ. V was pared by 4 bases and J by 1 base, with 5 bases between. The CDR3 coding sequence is TGCGCCAGCAGCGTGGATAACTATGGCTACACCTTC. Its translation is CASSVDNYGYTF.

CDR3 sequence: CASSLDRDRGCQPQHF. The DNA for the CDR3 is TGTGCCAGCAGCCTAGACCGGGACAGGGGTTGTCAGCCCCAGCATTTT. The V and J genes are TRBV14 and TRBJ1-5, with 10 bases identical to TRBD1. Losses at the gene ends were 4 bases for V and 6 bases for J; bases not matched to a gene: 9. CDR1 SGHDN and CDR2 FVKESK come from the germline V gene. The CDR3 sequence is 16 residues long.

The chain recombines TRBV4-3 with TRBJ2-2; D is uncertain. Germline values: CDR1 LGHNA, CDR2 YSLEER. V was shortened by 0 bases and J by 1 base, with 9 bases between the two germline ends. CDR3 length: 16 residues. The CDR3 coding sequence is TGCGCCAGCAGCCAAGAGGCGCCGGGGAACACCGGGGAGCTGTTTTTT. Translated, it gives CASSQEAPGNTGELFF.

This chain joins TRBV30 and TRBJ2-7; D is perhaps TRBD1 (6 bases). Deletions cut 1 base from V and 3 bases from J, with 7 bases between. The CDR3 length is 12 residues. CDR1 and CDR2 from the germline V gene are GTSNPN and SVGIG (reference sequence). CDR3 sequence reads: CAWSAQGYEQYF. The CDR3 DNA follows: TGTGCCTGGAGTGCACAGGGCTACGAGCAGTACTTC.

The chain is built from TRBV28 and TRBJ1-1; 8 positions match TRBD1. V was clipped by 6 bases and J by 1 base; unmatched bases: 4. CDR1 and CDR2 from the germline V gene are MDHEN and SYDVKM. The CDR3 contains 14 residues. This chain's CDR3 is CASRGDRKNTEAFF. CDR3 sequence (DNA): TGTGCCAGCAGGGGGGACAGGAAGAACACTGAAGCTTTCTTT.

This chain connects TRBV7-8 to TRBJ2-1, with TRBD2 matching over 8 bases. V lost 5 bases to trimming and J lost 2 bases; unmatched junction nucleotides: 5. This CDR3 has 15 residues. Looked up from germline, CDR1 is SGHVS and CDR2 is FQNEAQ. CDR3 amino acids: CASSLGAGAYNEQFF. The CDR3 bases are TGTGCCAGCAGCCTAGGAGCGGGAGCCTACAATGAGCAGTTCTTC.

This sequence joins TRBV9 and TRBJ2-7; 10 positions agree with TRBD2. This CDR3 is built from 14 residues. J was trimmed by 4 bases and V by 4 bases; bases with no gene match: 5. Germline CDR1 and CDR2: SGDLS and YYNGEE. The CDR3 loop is CASSPSGRGYEQYF. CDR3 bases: TGTGCCAGCAGCCCTAGCGGGAGAGGATACGAGCAGTACTTC.

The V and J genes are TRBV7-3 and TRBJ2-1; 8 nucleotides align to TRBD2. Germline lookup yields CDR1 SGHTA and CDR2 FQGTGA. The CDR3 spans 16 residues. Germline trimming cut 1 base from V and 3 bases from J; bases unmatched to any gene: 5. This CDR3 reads CASSLSGTSVYNEQFF. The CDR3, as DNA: TGTGCCAGCAGCTTAAGCGGGACTAGTGTCTACAATGAGCAGTTCTTC. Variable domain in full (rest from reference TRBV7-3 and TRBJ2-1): GAGVSQTPSNKVTEKGKYVELRCDPISGHTALYWYRQSLGQGPEFLIYFQGTGAADDSGLPNDRFFAVRPEGSVSTLKIQRTERGDSAVYLCASSLSGTSVYNEQFFGPGTRLTVL.

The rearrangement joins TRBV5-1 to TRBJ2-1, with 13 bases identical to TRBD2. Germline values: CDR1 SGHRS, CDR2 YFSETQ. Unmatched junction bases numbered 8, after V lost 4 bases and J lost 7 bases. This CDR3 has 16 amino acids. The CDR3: CASSGGLAGVGNEQFF. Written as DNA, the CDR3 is TGCGCCAGCAGCGGAGGACTAGCGGGAGTGGGTAATGAGCAGTTCTTC.

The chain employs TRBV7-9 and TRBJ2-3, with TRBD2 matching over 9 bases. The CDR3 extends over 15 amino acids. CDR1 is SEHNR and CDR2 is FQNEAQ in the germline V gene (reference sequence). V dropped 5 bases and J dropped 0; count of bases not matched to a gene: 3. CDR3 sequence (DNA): TGTGCCAGCAGCGCTAGCGGGGCTAGCACAGATACGCAGTATTTT. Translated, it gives CASSASGASTDTQYF. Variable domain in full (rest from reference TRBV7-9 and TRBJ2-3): DTGVSQNPRHKITKRGQNVTFRCDPISEHNRLYWYRQTLGQGPEFLTYFQNEAQLEKSRLLSDRFSAERPKGSFSTLEIQRTEQGDSAMYLCASSASGASTDTQYFGPGTRLTVL.

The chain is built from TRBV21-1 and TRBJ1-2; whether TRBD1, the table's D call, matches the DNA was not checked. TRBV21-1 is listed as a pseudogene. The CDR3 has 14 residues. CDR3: CASSMRQGGYGYTF. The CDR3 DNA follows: TGTGCCAGCAGCATGCGACAGGGGGGCTATGGCTACACCTTC.

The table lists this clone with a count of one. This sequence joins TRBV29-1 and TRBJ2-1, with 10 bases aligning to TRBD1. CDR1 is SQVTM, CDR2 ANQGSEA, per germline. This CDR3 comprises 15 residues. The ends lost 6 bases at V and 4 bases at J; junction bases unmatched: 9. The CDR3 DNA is TGCAGCGTCAAGAGGGGACAGGGGATTTACAATGAGCAGTTCTTC. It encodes CSVKRGQGIYNEQFF.

CDR3: CASSPDRAEARDTIYF. The CDR3 nucleotides are TGTGCCAGCAGCCCTGATAGGGCGGAGGCTCGGGACACCATATATTTT. The V gene is TRBV7-2, the J gene TRBJ1-3; D unclear. The V and J ends lost 5 bases and 8 bases respectively, with 22 bases between them. Germline CDR1 SGHTA, CDR2 FQGNSA. The CDR3 spans 16 residues.

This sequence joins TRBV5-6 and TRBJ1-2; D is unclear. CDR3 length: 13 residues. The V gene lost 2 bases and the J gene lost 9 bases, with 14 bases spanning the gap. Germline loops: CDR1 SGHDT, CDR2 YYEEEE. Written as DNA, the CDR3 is TGTGCCAGCAGCTTACACCGGGCCCCTAGCTACACCTTC. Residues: CASSLHRAPSYTF.

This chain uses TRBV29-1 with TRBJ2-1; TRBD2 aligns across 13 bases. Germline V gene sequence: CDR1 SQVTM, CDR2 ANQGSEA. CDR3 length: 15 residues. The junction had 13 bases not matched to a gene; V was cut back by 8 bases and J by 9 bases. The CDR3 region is CSSRLAGGLKGEQFF. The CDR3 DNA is TGCAGCTCCCGACTAGCGGGAGGCCTGAAGGGTGAGCAGTTCTTC.

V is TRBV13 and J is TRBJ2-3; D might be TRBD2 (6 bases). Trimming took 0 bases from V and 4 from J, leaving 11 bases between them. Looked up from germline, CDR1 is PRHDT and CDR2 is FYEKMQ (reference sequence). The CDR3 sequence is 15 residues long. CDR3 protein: CASSLGAGLSDTQYF. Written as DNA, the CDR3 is TGTGCCAGCAGCTTAGGAGCGGGTCTCTCAGATACGCAGTATTTT.

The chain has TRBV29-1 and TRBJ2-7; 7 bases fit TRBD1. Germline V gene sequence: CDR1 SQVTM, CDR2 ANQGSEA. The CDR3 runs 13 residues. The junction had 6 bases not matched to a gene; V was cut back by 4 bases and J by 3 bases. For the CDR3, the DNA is TGCAGCGTTGCGACAGGGATGGACTACGAGCAGTACTTC. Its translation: CSVATGMDYEQYF.

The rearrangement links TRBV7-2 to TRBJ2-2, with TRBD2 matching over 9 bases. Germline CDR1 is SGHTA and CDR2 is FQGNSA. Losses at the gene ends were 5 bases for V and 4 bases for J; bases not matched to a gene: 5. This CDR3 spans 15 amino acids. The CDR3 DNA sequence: TGTGCCAGCAGCCGGGGACTAGCCGTCACCGGGGAGCTGTTTTTT. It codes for CASSRGLAVTGELFF.

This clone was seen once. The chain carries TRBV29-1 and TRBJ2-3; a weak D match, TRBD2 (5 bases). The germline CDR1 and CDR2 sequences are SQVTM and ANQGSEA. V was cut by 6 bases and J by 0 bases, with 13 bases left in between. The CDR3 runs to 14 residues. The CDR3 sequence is CSVISGTSTDTQYF. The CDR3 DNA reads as TGCAGCGTCATAAGCGGTACTAGCACAGATACGCAGTATTTT.

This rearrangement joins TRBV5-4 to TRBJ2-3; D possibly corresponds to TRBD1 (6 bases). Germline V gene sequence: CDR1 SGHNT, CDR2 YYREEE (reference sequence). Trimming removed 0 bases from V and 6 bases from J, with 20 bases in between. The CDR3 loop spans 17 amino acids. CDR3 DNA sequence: TGTGCCAGCAGCTTGGGGGCCCAGGGGATCAGTTTTGATACGCAGTATTTT. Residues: CASSLGAQGISFDTQYF.

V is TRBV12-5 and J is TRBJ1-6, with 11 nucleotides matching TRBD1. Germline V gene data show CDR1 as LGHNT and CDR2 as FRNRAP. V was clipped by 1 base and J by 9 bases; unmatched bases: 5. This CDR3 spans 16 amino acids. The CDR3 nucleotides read TGTGCTAGTGGTTTGGGTTCCGGGACAGGGGGTTCACCCCTCCACTTT. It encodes CASGLGSGTGGSPLHF.

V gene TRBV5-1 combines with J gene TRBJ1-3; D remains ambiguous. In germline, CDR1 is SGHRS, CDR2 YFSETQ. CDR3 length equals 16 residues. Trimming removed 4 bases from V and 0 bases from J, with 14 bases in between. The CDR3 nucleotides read TGCGCCAGCAGCCCCGGACGGGGAACCTCTGGAAACACCATATATTTT. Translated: CASSPGRGTSGNTIYF.

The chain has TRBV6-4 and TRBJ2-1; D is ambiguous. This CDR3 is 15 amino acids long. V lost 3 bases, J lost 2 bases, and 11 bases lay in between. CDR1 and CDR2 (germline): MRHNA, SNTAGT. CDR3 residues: CASSEVADTYNEQFF. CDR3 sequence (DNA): TGTGCCAGCAGTGAGGTAGCCGATACCTACAATGAGCAGTTCTTC.

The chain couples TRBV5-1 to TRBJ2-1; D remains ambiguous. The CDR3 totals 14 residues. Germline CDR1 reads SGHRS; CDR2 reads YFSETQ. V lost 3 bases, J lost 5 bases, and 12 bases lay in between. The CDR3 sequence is CASSYLGPDNEQFF. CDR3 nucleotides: TGCGCCAGCAGCTATCTTGGGCCCGACAATGAGCAGTTCTTC.

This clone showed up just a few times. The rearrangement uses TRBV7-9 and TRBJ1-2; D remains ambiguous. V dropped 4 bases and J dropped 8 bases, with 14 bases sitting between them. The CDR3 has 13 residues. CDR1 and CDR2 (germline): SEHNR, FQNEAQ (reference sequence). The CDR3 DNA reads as TGTGCCAGCAGCTCACGGACGAACGGCGGCTACACCTTC. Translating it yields CASSSRTNGGYTF.

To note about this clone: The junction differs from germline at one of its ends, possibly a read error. CDR3 coding DNA: TGTGCCAGTAGTATCCCGGGACAGGGACTTCTCTTT. Translated: CASSIPGQGLLF. The V call is TRBV19, the J call TRBJ1-1; 9 bases are a match to TRBD1. Germline V lookup: CDR1 LNHDA, CDR2 SQIVND (reference sequence). This CDR3 is built from 12 residues.

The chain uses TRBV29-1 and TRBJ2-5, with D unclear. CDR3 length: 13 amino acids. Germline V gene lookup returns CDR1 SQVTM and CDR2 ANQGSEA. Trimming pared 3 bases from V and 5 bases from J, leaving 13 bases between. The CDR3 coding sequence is TGCAGCGTTGATCTCTTACGCCGGGAGACCCAGTACTTC. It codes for CSVDLLRRETQYF.

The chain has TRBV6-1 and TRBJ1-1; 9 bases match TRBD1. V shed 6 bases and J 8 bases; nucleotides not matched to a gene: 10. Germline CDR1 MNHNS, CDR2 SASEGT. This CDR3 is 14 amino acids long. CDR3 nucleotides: TGTGCCAGCAGGGAACCGGGACAGGGAATCGAAGCTTTCTTT. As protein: CASREPGQGIEAFF.

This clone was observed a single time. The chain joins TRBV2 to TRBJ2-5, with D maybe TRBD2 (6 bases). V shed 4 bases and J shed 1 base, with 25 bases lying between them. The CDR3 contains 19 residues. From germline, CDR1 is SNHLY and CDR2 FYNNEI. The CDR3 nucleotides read TGTGCCAGCAGTGCCCTTCCTAAGGGCGGGGTAGGGGTCCAAGAGACCCAGTACTTC. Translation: CASSALPKGGVGVQETQYF.

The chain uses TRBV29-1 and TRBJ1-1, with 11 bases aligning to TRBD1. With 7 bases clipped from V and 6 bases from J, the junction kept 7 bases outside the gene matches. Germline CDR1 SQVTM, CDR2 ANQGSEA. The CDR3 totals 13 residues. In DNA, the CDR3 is TGCAGCGGGCGGGGACAGGGGGTTGCTGAAGCTTTCTTT. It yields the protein CSGRGQGVAEAFF.